Presented here are 14 T cell receptor beta chains from one specimen sequenced in a study of T cells in Graves' hyperthyroidism and ophthalmopathy. The investigators amplified TCR beta CDR3 regions from RNA transcripts. HTBI primers were used for first-round RT-PCR of the TCR CDR3. TCRdb analysed the multiplex PCR reads with MiXCR anew, one entry per CDR3 protein. This sample carries over 650,000 distinct CDR3 sequences, roughly 46% of them seen once, and the ten largest clones take roughly 6.5%. The sequencing input was peripheral blood or thyroid tissue (not recorded which). The receptor set was obtained from an adult man with Graves' disease, either hyperthyroidism or ophthalmopathy (not recorded which).

V gene TRBV4-2 combines with J gene TRBJ2-2; D might be TRBD1 or TRBD2, each matching 5 bases. The CDR3 consists of 13 residues. Germline loops: CDR1 LGHNA, CDR2 YNFKEQ. V was shortened by 4 bases and J by 7 bases, with 10 bases between the two germline ends. CDR3: CASSRGEIGELFF. CDR3 nucleotide sequence: TGTGCCAGCAGCCGAGGGGAGATCGGGGAGCTGTTTTTT.

This clonotype was counted at least ten times. The chain couples TRBV29-1 to TRBJ1-5, with D tentatively TRBD1 (6 bases). The CDR3 is 16 amino acids. CDR1 and CDR2 (germline): SQVTM, ANQGSEA. V was clipped by 3 bases and J by 1 base, with 16 bases between them. The CDR3 reads CSVDDPQGQSNQPQHF. For the CDR3, the DNA is TGCAGCGTTGATGATCCCCAGGGGCAGAGCAATCAGCCCCAGCATTTT.

There are many counts of this clonotype. The chain combines TRBV7-8 with TRBJ2-5; the match to TRBD2 covers 7 bases. The CDR3 covers 15 residues. Germline V gene lookup returns CDR1 SGHVS and CDR2 FQNEAQ. V trimming: 1 base; J trimming: 4 bases; junction bases outside the gene matches: 6. The CDR3, as DNA: TGTGCCAGCAGCTTAGAGGCTAGGGAGGGAGAGACCCAGTACTTC. Amino acids: CASSLEAREGETQYF. The full variable domain, in which reference TRBV7-8 and TRBJ2-5 provide the parts outside the CDR3, is GAGVSQSPRYKVAKRGQDVALRCDPISGHVSLFWYQQALGQGPEFLTYFQNEAQLDKSGLPSDRFFAERPEGSVSTLKIQRTQQEDSAVYLCASSLEAREGETQYFGPGTRLLVL.

This clonotype was found a few times. The V gene is TRBV19, the J gene TRBJ1-5, with D possibly being TRBD1 (5 bases). V gave up 9 bases and J gave up 0 bases, with 15 bases separating them. The germline V gene encodes CDR1 LNHDA and CDR2 SQIVND (reference sequence). The length of the CDR3 is 15 residues. The CDR3 DNA reads TGTGCCAGCGCTACAGGTGCCTATAGCAATCAGCCCCAGCATTTT. Translating it yields CASATGAYSNQPQHF.

This clonotype was counted at least ten times. The chain couples TRBV7-9 to TRBJ1-1; a possible D gene is TRBD1 (5 bases). This CDR3 has 13 residues. Germline CDR1 and CDR2: SEHNR and FQNEAQ (reference sequence). With 3 bases removed from V and 7 bases from J, the gap between germline ends came to 12 bases. The CDR3 loop is CASSFDTDNEAFF. The CDR3 DNA reads TGTGCCAGCAGCTTCGACACGGACAATGAAGCTTTCTTT.

This clonotype was seen more than once but under ten times. V is TRBV12-3 or TRBV12-4 and J is TRBJ1-5; D is uncertain. This CDR3 region has 15 residues. V was cut by 6 bases and J by 4 bases, with 16 bases left in between. The CDR3 protein is CASSLQGGVNQPQHF. The CDR3 region has the DNA TGTGCCAGCAGCTTACAAGGCGGGGTAAATCAGCCCCAGCATTTT.

This clonotype was counted ten times or more. The chain uses TRBV14 and TRBJ1-2; unclear D gene. Trimming removed 1 base at V and 3 bases at J, with 6 bases between. The CDR3 consists of 13 residues. Germline values: CDR1 SGHDN, CDR2 FVKESK. Written as DNA, the CDR3 is TGTGCCAGCAGCCAAGTCATTTACTATGGCTACACCTTC. Translation gives CASSQVIYYGYTF.

J is TRBJ1-4 and V is TRBV25-1; TRBD1 matches 7 bases. J lost 6 bases, V lost 7 bases, and 5 bases had no gene match. This CDR3 contains 13 residues. Germline values: CDR1 MGHDK, CDR2 SYGVNS. The CDR3 region has the DNA TGTGCCAGCACAACAGGGGTCGATGAAAAACTGTTTTTT. It is translated as CASTTGVDEKLFF.

In DNA form, the CDR3 reads TGTGCCATCAGTGAGCCGGGACAATCGAACACTGAAGCTTTCTTT. It translates to CAISEPGQSNTEAFF. The chain has TRBV10-3 and TRBJ1-1, with D perhaps matching TRBD1 (6 bases). Germline V gene sequence: CDR1 ENHRY, CDR2 SYGVKD. V dropped 2 bases and J dropped 1 base, with 11 bases sitting between them. This CDR3 is built from 15 residues.

The rearrangement joins TRBV6-1 to TRBJ1-6, with D unresolved. CDR3 length equals 12 residues. Germline lookup yields CDR1 MNHNS and CDR2 SASEGT. Between the trimmed V and J ends, which lost 0 bases and 14 bases, there was a span of 8 bases. The CDR3 loop is CASSEALRSLHF. The CDR3 region has the DNA TGTGCCAGCAGTGAAGCGCTACGCTCCCTCCACTTT.

The chain carries TRBV12-3 or TRBV12-4 and TRBJ2-2, with 7 bases lining up with TRBD2. J was trimmed by 4 bases and V by 3 bases; bases with no gene match: 5. This CDR3 has 15 residues. CDR3 nucleotide sequence: TGTGCCAGCAGTTTCTCGGGGAGGGGCACCGGGGAGCTGTTTTTT. Protein product: CASSFSGRGTGELFF.

The chain employs TRBV7-2 and TRBJ2-7, with D perhaps matching TRBD1 or TRBD2 (5 bases each). The CDR3 is 16 residues long. CDR1 and CDR2 from the germline V gene are SGHTA and FQGNSA. V was pared by 6 bases and J by 0 bases, with 18 bases between. CDR3 sequence (DNA): TGTGCCAGCAGTCCCACCGGGACGAGGAGCTCCTACGAGCAGTACTTC. Translating it yields CASSPTGTRSSYEQYF.

The table lists this clonotype with a count of one. A read error may account for a junction end that differs from germline. The CDR3 DNA reads TGTGCCAGCCCCACCGGGGAAGGAGCGAACACCGGGGAGCTGTACTTC. Amino acid sequence: CASPTGEGANTGELYF. The chain couples TRBV6-1 to TRBJ2-2; D is perhaps TRBD2 (5 bases). This CDR3 is built from 16 residues. Germline V CDR1 and CDR2: MNHNS, SASEGT.

In this sample, this clonotype turned up many times. The chain joins TRBV5-1 to TRBJ1-1; no reliable D call. This CDR3 comprises 14 residues. Trimming cost V 0 bases and J 3 bases, with 9 bases left between them. Germline CDR1 reads SGHRS; CDR2 reads YFSETQ. In DNA form, the CDR3 reads TGCGCCAGCAGCTTGGGAACTCTCGACACTGAAGCTTTCTTT. This codes for CASSLGTLDTEAFF.